This T cell receptor (beta chain) was found in a study of blood T cell repertoires in COVID-19. Turning to the study itself: COVID-19 samples from acute and convalescent phases originated in the United States, Italy and Spain.

The data were produced by immunoSEQ multiplex PCR, yet TCRdb's version contains in-frame clones alone and is incomplete. The profile shows about 44,000 clones, 82% of them singletons. The TCR sequence derives from a woman aged 70-85 years with acute or convalescent COVID-19. The sequenced sample was peripheral blood.

The CDR3 loop is CASSQGPTGKETQYF. The CDR3 DNA reads as TGTGCCAGCAGCCAGGGCCCGACAGGGAAAGAGACCCAGTACTTC. The gene calls are TRBV3-1 (or the pseudogene TRBV3-2) and TRBJ2-5; 7 bases are a match to TRBD1. V lost 3 bases and J lost 3; bases outside the gene matches: 7. The CDR3 length is 15 residues. Germline V CDR1 and CDR2: LGHDT, YNNKEL (reference sequence).